Listed here is a single TCR beta chain. The germline gives CDR1 MDHEN, CDR2 SYDVKM. V lost 3 bases and J 0 bases, leaving 9 bases between the germline ends. This CDR3 contains 15 residues. The data are from a study of shared T cell receptors in the human thymus. Sequencing was performed with immunoSEQ multiplex PCR; in TCRdb, only in-frame clones are kept and a portion is missing. The sample has some 640,000 clones; around 87% are singletons. In addition, the sample was reused for a study of human thymus T cells. That source reports: Resections from corrective heart surgery provided thymus tissue. Thymic and blood repertoires seemed to favor certain V and J genes. Unrelated people showed highly overlapping thymic repertoires, related research reported.

The sequenced sample was thymocytes. The rearrangement links TRBV28 to TRBJ1-3; D may be TRBD1 (5 bases). The clonotype originates from a boy in the first two years of life with a congenital heart defect. In nucleotides, the CDR3 is TGTGCCAGCAGTTTGGGGGGTCTCTCTGGAAACACCATATATTTT. Amino acid sequence: CASSLGGLSGNTIYF.